The present entry profiles one T cell receptor (beta chain) with its context. Germline V CDR1 and CDR2: SNHLY, FYNNEI. The CDR3 length is 14 residues. Unmatched junction bases numbered 7, after V lost 7 bases and J lost 7 bases. These data are taken from a study of blood T cell repertoires in COVID-19. Sequencing was performed with immunoSEQ multiplex PCR; in TCRdb, only in-frame clones are kept and a portion is missing. The sample shows around 380,000 clones, approximately 89% of them seen only once. This sequence was found in a man aged 30-40 years who had recovered from COVID-19. The chain employs TRBV2 and TRBJ2-2; 9 nucleotides line up with TRBD1. The sample comprised PBMCs or T cells enriched from blood (not recorded which). The CDR3 DNA reads as TGTGCCAGCACCACGGGACAGGGAATCGGGGAGCTGTTTTTT. Translating gives CASTTGQGIGELFF.